This TCR beta chain was recorded in a study of shared clonotypes between healthy human individuals. Naive CD45RA+ and memory CD45RA-negative subsets were split from CD4+ cells. Concerning this clone: Antigen unknown.

Study conclusions and caveats: Compared with clonotypes that all four donors shared, non-shared clonotypes had lower generation probabilities. Enrolling few donors narrowed the genetic and exposure-history diversity that was represented. Of the naive CD4 clonotypes, approximately 5% were shared across a handful of donors.

Trimming shortened V by 0 bases and J by 6 bases, and 10 bases separated the two germline ends. This CDR3 region has 13 residues. Per germline, CDR1 SGHRS and CDR2 YFSETQ. Libraries were prepared by immunoSEQ multiplex PCR; TCRdb keeps only in-frame clonotypes and omits some of them. The data show about 710,000 clones, with about 80% seen just once and more than 1.5% held by the top ten. The sequenced sample was memory CD4+ T cells sorted from blood. Documented subset: CD45RA-negative fraction. This TCR was sampled from a woman in her 30s in good health. This rearrangement joins TRBV5-1 to TRBJ2-7, with a tentative D call TRBD2 (5 bases). The CDR3 bases are TGCGCCAGCAGCTTGGAGGGAGAGGGCGAGCAGTACTTC. Translation: CASSLEGEGEQYF. Full variable domain (outside the CDR3, taken from reference TRBV5-1 and TRBJ2-7): KAGVTQTPRYLIKTRGQQVTLSCSPISGHRSVSWYQQTPGQGLQFLFEYFSETQRNKGNFPGRFSGRQFSNSRSEMNVSTLELGDSALYLCASSLEGEGEQYFGPGTRLTVT.